This T cell receptor (beta chain) came from a study of CD8 T cell repertoires and HIV-1 epitope variants. V lost 5 bases and J 7 bases, leaving 17 bases between the germline ends. Germline CDR1 and CDR2: SGHAT and FQNNGV. The CDR3 loop spans 15 amino acids. Measured with immunoSEQ multiplex PCR; TCRdb has only the in-frame clones, and not every one. The sample holds about 95,000 clones, approximately 70% seen once. The TCR comes from a male donor with HIV. Sequenced input: uncultured baseline CD8+ T cells from peripheral blood mononuclear cells (PBMCs). The genes are TRBV11-2 and TRBJ1-4, with D possibly being TRBD1 (5 bases). CDR3 sequence reads: CASSLLSGQGEKLFF. CDR3 coding DNA: TGTGCCAGCAGCCTACTTTCCGGGCAGGGTGAAAAACTGTTTTTT. The entire variable domain, with the rest obtained from reference TRBV11-2 and TRBJ1-4, is as follows: EAGVAQSPRYKIIEKRQSVAFWCNPISGHATLYWYQQILGQGPKLLIQFQNNGVVDDSQLPKDRFSAERLKGVDSTLKIQPAKLEDSAVYLCASSLLSGQGEKLFFGSGTQLSVL.